This T cell receptor (beta chain) was captured by sequencing in a study of cytomegalovirus exposure and HLA in healthy donors. CDR1 and CDR2 from the germline V gene are SGHRS and YFSETQ. CDR3 size: 14 residues. With V trimmed by 5 bases and J by 6 bases, 8 bases remained unmatched. A multiplex PCR was run with 60 Vbeta primers and 13 Jbeta primers. Repertoires were generated with immunoSEQ multiplex PCR, while TCRdb's copy carries only in-frame clones and drops some. The sample holds 170,000 or so clones. The sequence came from a man aged 30-40 years in good health and CMV-seronegative. The chain joins TRBV5-1 to TRBJ1-1, with 9 bases aligning to TRBD1. The sequencing sample was made of PBMCs. This chain's CDR3 is CASRSGTGFSEAFF. The CDR3 nucleotides read TGCGCCAGCAGATCCGGGACAGGGTTTTCTGAAGCTTTCTTT.